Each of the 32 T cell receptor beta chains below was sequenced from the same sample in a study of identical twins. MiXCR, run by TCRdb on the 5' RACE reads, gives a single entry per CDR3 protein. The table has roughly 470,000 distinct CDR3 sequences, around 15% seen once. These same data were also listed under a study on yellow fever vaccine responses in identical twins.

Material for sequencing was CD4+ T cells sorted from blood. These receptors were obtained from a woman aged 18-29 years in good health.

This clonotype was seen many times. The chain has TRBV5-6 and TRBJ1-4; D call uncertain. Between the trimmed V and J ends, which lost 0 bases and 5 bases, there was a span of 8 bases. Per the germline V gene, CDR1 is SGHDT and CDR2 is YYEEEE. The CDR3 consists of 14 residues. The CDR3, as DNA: TGTGCCAGCAGCTTGGGAGGGCGGAATGAAAAACTGTTTTTT. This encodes CASSLGGRNEKLFF.

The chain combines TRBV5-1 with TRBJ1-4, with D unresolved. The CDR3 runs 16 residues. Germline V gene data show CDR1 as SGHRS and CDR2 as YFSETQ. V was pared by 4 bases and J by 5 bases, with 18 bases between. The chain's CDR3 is CASSPSRSSKNEKLFF. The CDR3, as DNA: TGCGCCAGCAGCCCGTCCCGATCTAGTAAGAATGAAAAACTGTTTTTT. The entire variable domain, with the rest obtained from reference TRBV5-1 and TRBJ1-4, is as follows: KAGVTQTPRYLIKTRGQQVTLSCSPISGHRSVSWYQQTPGQGLQFLFEYFSETQRNKGNFPGRFSGRQFSNSRSEMNVSTLELGDSALYLCASSPSRSSKNEKLFFGSGTQLSVL.

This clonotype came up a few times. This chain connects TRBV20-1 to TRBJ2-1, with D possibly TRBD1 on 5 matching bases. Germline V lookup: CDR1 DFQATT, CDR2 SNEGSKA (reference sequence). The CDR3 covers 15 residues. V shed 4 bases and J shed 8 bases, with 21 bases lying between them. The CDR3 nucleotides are TGCAGTGCTATTTCCCCATCCCCCTTACAGGATGAGCAGTTCTTC. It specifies CSAISPSPLQDEQFF.

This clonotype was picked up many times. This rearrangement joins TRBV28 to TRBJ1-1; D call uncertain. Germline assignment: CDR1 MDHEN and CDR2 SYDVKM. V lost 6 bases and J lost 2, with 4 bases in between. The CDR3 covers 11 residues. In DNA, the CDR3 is TGTGCCAGCAGAGTAAACACTGAAGCTTTCTTT. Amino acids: CASRVNTEAFF. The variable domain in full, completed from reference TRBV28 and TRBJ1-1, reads DVKVTQSSRYLVKRTGEKVFLECVQDMDHENMFWYRQDPGLGLRLIYFSYDVKMKEKGDIPEGYSVSREKKERFSLILESASTNQTSMYLCASRVNTEAFFGQGTRLTVV.

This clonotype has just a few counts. The CDR3 sequence: CASEGTGSYEQYF. CDR3 coding DNA: TGTGCCAGCGAGGGGACAGGCTCCTACGAGCAGTACTTC. This chain joins TRBV2 and TRBJ2-7; 8 bases are shared with TRBD1. Germline trimming cut 8 bases from V and 0 bases from J; bases unmatched to any gene: 3. Germline values: CDR1 SNHLY, CDR2 FYNNEI. The CDR3 extends over 13 amino acids.

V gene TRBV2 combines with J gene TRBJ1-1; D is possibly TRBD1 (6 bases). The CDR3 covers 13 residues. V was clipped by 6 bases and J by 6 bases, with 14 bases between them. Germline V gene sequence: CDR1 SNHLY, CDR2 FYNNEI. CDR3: CASRYRQVSEAFF. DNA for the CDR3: TGTGCCAGCAGATACAGACAGGTCTCTGAAGCTTTCTTT.

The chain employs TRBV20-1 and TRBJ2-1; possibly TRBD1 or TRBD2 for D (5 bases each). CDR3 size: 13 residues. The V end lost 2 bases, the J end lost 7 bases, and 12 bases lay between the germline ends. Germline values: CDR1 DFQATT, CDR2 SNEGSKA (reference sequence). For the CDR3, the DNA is TGCAGTGCTAGATCAGGGCCGGGGAATGAGCAGTTCTTC. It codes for CSARSGPGNEQFF.

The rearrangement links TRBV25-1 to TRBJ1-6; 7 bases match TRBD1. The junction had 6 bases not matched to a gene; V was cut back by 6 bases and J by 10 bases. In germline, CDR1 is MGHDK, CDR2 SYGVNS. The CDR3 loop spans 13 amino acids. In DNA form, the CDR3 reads TGTGCCAGCAGGGGACAGAACCCCTCACCCCTCCACTTT. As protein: CASRGQNPSPLHF.

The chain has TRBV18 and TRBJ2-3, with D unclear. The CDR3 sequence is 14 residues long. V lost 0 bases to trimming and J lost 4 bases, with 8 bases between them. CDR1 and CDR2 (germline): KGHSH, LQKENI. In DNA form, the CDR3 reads TGTGCCAGCTCACCACCGGTGTCTTCAGATACGCAGTATTTT. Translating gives CASSPPVSSDTQYF.

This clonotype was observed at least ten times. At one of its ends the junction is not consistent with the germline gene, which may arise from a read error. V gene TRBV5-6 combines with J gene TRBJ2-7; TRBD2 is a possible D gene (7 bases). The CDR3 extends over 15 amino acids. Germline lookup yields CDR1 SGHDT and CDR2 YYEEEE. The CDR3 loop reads CASTLRGGGTYEQYF. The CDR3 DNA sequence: TGTGCCAGCACCTTGCGGGGAGGGGGGACCTACGAGCAGTACTTC.

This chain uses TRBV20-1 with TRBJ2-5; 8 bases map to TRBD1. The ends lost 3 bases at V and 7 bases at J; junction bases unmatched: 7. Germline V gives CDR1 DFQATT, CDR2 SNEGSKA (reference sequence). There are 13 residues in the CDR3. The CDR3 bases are TGCAGTGCTAGGACACAGGGGGTGTTGACCCAGTACTTC. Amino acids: CSARTQGVLTQYF.

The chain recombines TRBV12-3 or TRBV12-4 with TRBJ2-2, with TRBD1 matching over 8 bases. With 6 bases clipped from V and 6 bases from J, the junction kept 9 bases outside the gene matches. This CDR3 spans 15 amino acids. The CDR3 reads CASSRTGGKAGELFF. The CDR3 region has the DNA TGTGCCAGCAGCCGAACAGGGGGGAAGGCCGGGGAGCTGTTTTTT.

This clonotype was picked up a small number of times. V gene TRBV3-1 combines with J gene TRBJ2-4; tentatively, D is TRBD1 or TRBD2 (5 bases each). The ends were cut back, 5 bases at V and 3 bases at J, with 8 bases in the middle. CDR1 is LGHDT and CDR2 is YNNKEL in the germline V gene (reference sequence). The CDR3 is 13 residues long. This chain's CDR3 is CASSGDGKNIQYF. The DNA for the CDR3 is TGTGCCAGCAGCGGGGACGGCAAAAACATTCAGTACTTC.

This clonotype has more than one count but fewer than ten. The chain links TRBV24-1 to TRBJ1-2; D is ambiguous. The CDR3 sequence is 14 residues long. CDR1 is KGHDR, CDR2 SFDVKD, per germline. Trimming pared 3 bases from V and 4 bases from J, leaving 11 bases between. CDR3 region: CATSDTPEFYGYTF. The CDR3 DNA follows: TGTGCCACCAGTGATACTCCCGAATTCTATGGCTACACCTTC.

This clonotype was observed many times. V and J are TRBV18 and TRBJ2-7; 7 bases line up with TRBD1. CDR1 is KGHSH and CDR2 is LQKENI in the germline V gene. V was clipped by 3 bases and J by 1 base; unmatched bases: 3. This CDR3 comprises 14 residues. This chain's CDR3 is CASSPMTGSYEQYF. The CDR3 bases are TGTGCCAGCTCACCTATGACAGGGTCCTACGAGCAGTACTTC.

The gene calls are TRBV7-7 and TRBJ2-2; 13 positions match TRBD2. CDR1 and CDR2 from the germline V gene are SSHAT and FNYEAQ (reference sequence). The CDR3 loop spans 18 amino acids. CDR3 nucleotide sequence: TGTGCTACGGCCGGGACTAGCGGGACTGGTAGAGCGACCGGGGAGCTGTTTTTT. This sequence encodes CATAGTSGTGRATGELFF.

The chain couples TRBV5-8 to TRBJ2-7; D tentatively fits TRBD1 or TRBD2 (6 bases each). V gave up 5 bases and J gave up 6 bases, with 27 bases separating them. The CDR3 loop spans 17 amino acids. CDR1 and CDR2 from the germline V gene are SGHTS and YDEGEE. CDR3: CASSRLSVGGPPPEQYF. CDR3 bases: TGTGCCAGCAGTCGATTGTCTGTTGGGGGGCCTCCTCCCGAGCAGTACTTC.

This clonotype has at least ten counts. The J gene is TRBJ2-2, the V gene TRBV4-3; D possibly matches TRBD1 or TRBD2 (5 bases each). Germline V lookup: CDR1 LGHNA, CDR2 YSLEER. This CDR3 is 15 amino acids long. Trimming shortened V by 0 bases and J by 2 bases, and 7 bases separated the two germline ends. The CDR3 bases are TGCGCCAGCAGCCAAGATGGGGGAAACACCGGGGAGCTGTTTTTT. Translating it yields CASSQDGGNTGELFF.

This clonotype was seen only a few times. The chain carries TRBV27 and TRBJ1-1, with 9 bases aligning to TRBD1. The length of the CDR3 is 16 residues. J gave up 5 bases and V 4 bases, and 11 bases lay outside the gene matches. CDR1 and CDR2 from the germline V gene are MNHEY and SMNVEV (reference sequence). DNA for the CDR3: TGTGCCAGCAGTTCCGCCACGACAGGGGGGGTTACTGAAGCTTTCTTT. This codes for CASSSATTGGVTEAFF.

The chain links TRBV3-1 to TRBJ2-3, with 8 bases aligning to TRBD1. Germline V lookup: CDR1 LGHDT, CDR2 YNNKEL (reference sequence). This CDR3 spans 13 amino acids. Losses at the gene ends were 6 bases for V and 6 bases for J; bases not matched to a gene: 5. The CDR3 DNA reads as TGTGCCAGCAGTCCAGGGGGCAAGGATACGCAGTATTTT. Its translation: CASSPGGKDTQYF.

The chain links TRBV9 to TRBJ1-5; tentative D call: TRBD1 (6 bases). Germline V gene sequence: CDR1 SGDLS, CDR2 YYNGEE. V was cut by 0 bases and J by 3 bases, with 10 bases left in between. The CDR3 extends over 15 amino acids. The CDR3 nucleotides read TGTGCCAGCAGCGTAGGCAGGGGTATCAATCAGCCCCAGCATTTT. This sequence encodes CASSVGRGINQPQHF. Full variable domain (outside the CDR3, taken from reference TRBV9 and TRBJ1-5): DSGVTQTPKHLITATGQRVTLRCSPRSGDLSVYWYQQSLDQGLQFLIQYYNGEERAKGNILERFSAQQFPDLHSELNLSSLELGDSALYFCASSVGRGINQPQHFGDGTRLSIL.

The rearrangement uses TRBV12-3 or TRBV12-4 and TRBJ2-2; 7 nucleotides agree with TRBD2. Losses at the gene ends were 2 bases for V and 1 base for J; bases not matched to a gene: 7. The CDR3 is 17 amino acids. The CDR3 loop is CASSLKLGGLNTGELFF. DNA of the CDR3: TGTGCCAGCAGTTTAAAGTTGGGAGGGCTGAACACCGGGGAGCTGTTTTTT.

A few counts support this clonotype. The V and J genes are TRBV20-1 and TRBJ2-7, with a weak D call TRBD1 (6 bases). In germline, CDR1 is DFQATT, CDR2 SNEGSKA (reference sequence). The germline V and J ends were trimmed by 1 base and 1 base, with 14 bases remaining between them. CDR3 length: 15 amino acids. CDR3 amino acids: CSARAATGGSYEQYF. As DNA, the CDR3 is TGCAGTGCTAGAGCGGCGACAGGCGGTTCCTACGAGCAGTACTTC.

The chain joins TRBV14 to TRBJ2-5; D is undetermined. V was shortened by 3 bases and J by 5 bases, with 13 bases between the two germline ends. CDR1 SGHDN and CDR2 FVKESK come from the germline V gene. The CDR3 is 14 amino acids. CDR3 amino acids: CASSQDAVRETQYF. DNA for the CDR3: TGTGCCAGCAGCCAGGATGCAGTTCGGGAGACCCAGTACTTC. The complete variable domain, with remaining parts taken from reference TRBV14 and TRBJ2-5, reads EAGVTQFPSHSVIEKGQTVTLRCDPISGHDNLYWYRRVMGKEIKFLLHFVKESKQDESGMPNNRFLAERTGGTYSTLKVQPAELEDSGVYFCASSQDAVRETQYFGPGTRLLVL.

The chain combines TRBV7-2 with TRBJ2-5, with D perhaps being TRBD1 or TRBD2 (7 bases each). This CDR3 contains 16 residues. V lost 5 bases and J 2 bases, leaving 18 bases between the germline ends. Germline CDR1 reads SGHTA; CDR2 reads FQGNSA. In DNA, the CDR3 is TGTGCCAGCAGCACCTGGGGAGGGGGCTGGCAAGAGACCCAGTACTTC. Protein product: CASSTWGGGWQETQYF.

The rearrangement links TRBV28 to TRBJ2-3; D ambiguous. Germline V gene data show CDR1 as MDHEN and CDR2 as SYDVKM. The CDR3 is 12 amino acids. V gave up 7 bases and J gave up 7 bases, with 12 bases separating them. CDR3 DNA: TGTGCCAGCACGCGTGGGCCTTATACGCAGTATTTT. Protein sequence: CASTRGPYTQYF.

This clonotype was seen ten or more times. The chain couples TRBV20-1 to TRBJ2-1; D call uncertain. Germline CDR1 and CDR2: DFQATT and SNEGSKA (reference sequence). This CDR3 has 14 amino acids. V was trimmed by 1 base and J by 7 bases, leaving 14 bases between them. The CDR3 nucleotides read TGCAGTGCTAGAGGACTGAAGCCTTTGAATGAGCAGTTCTTC. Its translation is CSARGLKPLNEQFF.

CDR3 in amino acids: CASSTVGLGGIEQFF. The CDR3 nucleotides are TGTGCCAGCAGCACCGTAGGACTAGGAGGGATTGAGCAGTTCTTC. The chain couples TRBV11-2 to TRBJ2-1, with TRBD2 identical over 7 bases. Per the germline V gene, CDR1 is SGHAT and CDR2 is FQNNGV. After removal of 5 bases from V and 9 bases from J, the junction contained 13 bases not matched to a gene. This CDR3 spans 15 amino acids.

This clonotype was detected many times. The CDR3 DNA follows: TGTGCCAGCAGTTTCACCGGGACAGGTTACGAGCAGTACTTC. Its protein is CASSFTGTGYEQYF. The rearrangement links TRBV6-5 to TRBJ2-7; 8 bases match TRBD1. Germline V gene sequence: CDR1 MNHEY, CDR2 SVGAGI. Germline trimming cut 4 bases from V and 4 bases from J; bases unmatched to any gene: 6. The CDR3 covers 14 residues.

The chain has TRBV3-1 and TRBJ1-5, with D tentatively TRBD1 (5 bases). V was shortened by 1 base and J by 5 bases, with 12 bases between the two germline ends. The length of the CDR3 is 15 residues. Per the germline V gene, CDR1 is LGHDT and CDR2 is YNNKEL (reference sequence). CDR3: CASSQGARGHQPQHF. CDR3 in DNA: TGTGCCAGCAGCCAAGGCGCCCGGGGCCATCAGCCCCAGCATTTT.

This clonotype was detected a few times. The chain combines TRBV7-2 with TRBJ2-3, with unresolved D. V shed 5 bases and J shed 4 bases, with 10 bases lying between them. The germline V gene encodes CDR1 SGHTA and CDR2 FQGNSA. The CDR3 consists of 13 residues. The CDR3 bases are TGTGCCAGCAGCAACCGAATAGCAGATACGCAGTATTTT. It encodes CASSNRIADTQYF.

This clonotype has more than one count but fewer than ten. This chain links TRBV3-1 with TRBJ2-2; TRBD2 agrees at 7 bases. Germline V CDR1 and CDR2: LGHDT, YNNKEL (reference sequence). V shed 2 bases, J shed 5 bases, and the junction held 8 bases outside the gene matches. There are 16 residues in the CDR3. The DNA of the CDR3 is TGTGCCAGCAGCCAACCGGGCGGGAGAGGTACCGGGGAGCTGTTTTTT. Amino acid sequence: CASSQPGGRGTGELFF.